These 16 T cell receptor beta chains originate from one sample sequenced in a study of T cell changes during pregnancy in multiple sclerosis. Only in-frame clones appear in the TCRdb table, and some are missing; sequencing was by immunoSEQ multiplex PCR. Of 45,000 or so clones detected, approximately 91% appear once; the ten largest clones hold 9%. The input for sequencing was CD8+ T cells from peripheral blood mononuclear cells, taken after pregnancy. These TCRs come from a female donor with multiple sclerosis, enrolled in a pregnancy study.

J is TRBJ2-1 and V is TRBV5-1; possible D gene TRBD1, 5 bases. V shed 4 bases and J shed 0 bases, with 11 bases lying between them. This CDR3 has 15 residues. Per the germline V gene, CDR1 is SGHRS and CDR2 is YFSETQ. The CDR3 nucleotides read TGCGCCAGCAGCCCGAGACAGAGCTCCTACAATGAGCAGTTCTTC. Translation gives CASSPRQSSYNEQFF.

This clone appeared a few times. The chain is built from TRBV6-5 and TRBJ1-2, with 8 bases fitting TRBD1. Germline-derived CDR1 and CDR2 are MNHEY and SVGAGI. Trimming took 4 bases from V and 3 from J; bases not matched to a gene: 7. The CDR3 is 15 amino acids. DNA for the CDR3: TGTGCCAGCAGTTTTTATTTGGGACAGGACTATGGCTACACCTTC. This sequence encodes CASSFYLGQDYGYTF.

This clone has more than one count but fewer than ten. J is TRBJ1-1 and V is TRBV19, with D tentatively TRBD1 (5 bases). Between the trimmed V and J ends, which lost 5 bases and 2 bases, there was a span of 12 bases. This CDR3 is built from 14 residues. Looked up from germline, CDR1 is LNHDA and CDR2 is SQIVND (reference sequence). CDR3 nucleotides: TGTGCCAGTAGTCCCGGGAGGGGAAACACTGAAGCTTTCTTT. It specifies CASSPGRGNTEAFF.

This chain joins TRBV6-1 and TRBJ2-1; maybe TRBD1 (6 bases). From germline, CDR1 is MNHNS and CDR2 SASEGT. V shed 6 bases and J shed 3 bases, with 15 bases lying between them. This CDR3 region has 15 residues. The CDR3 loop is CASSFETGSYNEQFF. The CDR3 nucleotides read TGTGCCAGCAGCTTCGAGACAGGAAGCTACAATGAGCAGTTCTTC.

V and J are TRBV2 and TRBJ2-7; 10 bases agree with TRBD1. Germline-derived CDR1 and CDR2 are SNHLY and FYNNEI. The CDR3 has 15 residues. The trim removed 7 bases at V and 4 bases at J, leaving 10 bases unmatched. The CDR3 spells CASIYPGQGWYEQYF. The CDR3 DNA sequence: TGTGCCAGCATATATCCGGGACAGGGGTGGTACGAGCAGTACTTC.

The chain links TRBV19 to TRBJ1-2, with TRBD1 as a possible D gene (5 bases). Germline V CDR1 and CDR2: LNHDA, SQIVND (reference sequence). This CDR3 is built from 13 residues. V gave up 1 base and J gave up 4 bases, with 7 bases separating them. The CDR3 DNA reads as TGTGCCAGTAGTATAGGACAGAGCTATGGCTACACCTTC. This codes for CASSIGQSYGYTF.

The J gene is TRBJ2-3, the V gene TRBV27; no definite D call. The CDR3 sequence is 12 residues long. Germline V gene lookup returns CDR1 MNHEY and CDR2 SMNVEV (reference sequence). V lost 6 bases and J 2 bases, leaving 6 bases between the germline ends. The CDR3 DNA sequence: TGTGCCAGCAGCTACCTCACAGATACGCAGTATTTT. This codes for CASSYLTDTQYF.

The CDR3 protein is CASSYAGADGYTF. DNA of the CDR3: TGTGCCAGCAGTTACGCGGGGGCGGATGGCTACACCTTC. This rearrangement joins TRBV6-5 to TRBJ1-2, with D perhaps TRBD1 (6 bases). This CDR3 contains 13 residues. The V and J ends lost 2 bases and 6 bases respectively, with 10 bases between them. CDR1 and CDR2 from the germline V gene are MNHEY and SVGAGI.

The V gene is TRBV27, the J gene TRBJ1-5; D uncertain. Trimming pared 3 bases from V and 6 bases from J, leaving 9 bases between. This CDR3 has 13 amino acids. Germline CDR1 MNHEY, CDR2 SMNVEV (reference sequence). CDR3 residues: CASSFSGSQPQHF. In nucleotides, the CDR3 is TGTGCCAGCAGTTTTTCGGGGAGTCAGCCCCAGCATTTT.

This chain uses TRBV7-3 with TRBJ1-2, with a tentative D call TRBD1 (5 bases). CDR1 is SGHTA, CDR2 FQGTGA, per germline. This CDR3 region has 15 residues. With 3 bases removed from V and 14 bases from J, the gap between germline ends came to 25 bases. The CDR3 region has the DNA TGTGCCAGCAGCTTGGGCCTCCAGGGAGCGGGGTGGGAAACCTTC. It codes for CASSLGLQGAGWETF.

The chain couples TRBV7-3 to TRBJ2-3, with TRBD2 matching over 15 bases. Looked up from germline, CDR1 is SGHTA and CDR2 is FQGTGA. Losses at the gene ends were 5 bases for V and 6 bases for J; bases not matched to a gene: 6. The CDR3 consists of 16 residues. CDR3 sequence: CASSPGLAGGSDTQYF. DNA for the CDR3: TGTGCCAGCAGCCCCGGACTAGCGGGGGGGTCTGATACGCAGTATTTT. The full variable domain, completed using reference TRBV7-3 and TRBJ2-3, is GAGVSQTPSNKVTEKGKYVELRCDPISGHTALYWYRQSLGQGPEFLIYFQGTGAADDSGLPNDRFFAVRPEGSVSTLKIQRTERGDSAVYLCASSPGLAGGSDTQYFGPGTRLTVL.

This clone was seen a single time. The chain is built from TRBV9 and TRBJ1-1; D remains unclear. The CDR3 is 13 residues long. The germline V gene has CDR1 SGDLS and CDR2 YYNGEE. Trimming stripped 4 bases from V and 1 base from J, with 8 bases between. CDR3 nucleotides: TGTGCCAGCAGCCCGGGAGGGAACACTGAAGCTTTCTTT. Translated: CASSPGGNTEAFF.

CDR3 amino acids: CSVERTSGVYNEQFF. As DNA, the CDR3 is TGCAGCGTTGAAAGAACTAGCGGGGTATACAATGAGCAGTTCTTC. The chain combines TRBV29-1 with TRBJ2-1, with 10 bases identical to TRBD2. Trimming removed 2 bases from V and 4 bases from J; junction bases left unmatched: 5. This CDR3 contains 15 residues. Germline V gene sequence: CDR1 SQVTM, CDR2 ANQGSEA.

The chain is built from TRBV19 and TRBJ2-7, with TRBD1 matching 11 bases. Germline assignment: CDR1 LNHDA and CDR2 SQIVND (reference sequence). V was pared by 1 base and J by 4 bases, with 3 bases of the junction left unmatched. The CDR3 covers 15 residues. This chain's CDR3 is CASSIGTGGGYEQYF. The CDR3 coding sequence is TGTGCCAGTAGTATAGGGACAGGGGGCGGATACGAGCAGTACTTC.

CDR3 sequence: CASSQESGGAGELFF. CDR3 in DNA: TGCGCCAGCAGCCAAGAAAGCGGGGGTGCAGGGGAGCTGTTTTTT. The chain combines TRBV4-3 with TRBJ2-2, with TRBD2 matching over 8 bases. This CDR3 comprises 15 residues. The germline V gene has CDR1 LGHNA and CDR2 YSLEER. The V segment lost 0 bases and the J segment 8 bases; nucleotides outside the gene matches: 5.

The chain couples TRBV7-9 to TRBJ2-1, with D maybe TRBD2 (6 bases). The V end was cut by 1 base, the J end by 2 bases, with 12 bases between. Germline-derived CDR1 and CDR2 are SEHNR and FQNEAQ (reference sequence). This CDR3 comprises 16 residues. For the CDR3, the DNA is TGTGCCAGCAGCTTAGTTACCGGGAGCGCCTACAATGAGCAGTTCTTC. Translating gives CASSLVTGSAYNEQFF. The full variable domain, in which reference TRBV7-9 and TRBJ2-1 provide the parts outside the CDR3, is DTGVSQNPRHKITKRGQNVTFRCDPISEHNRLYWYRQTLGQGPEFLTYFQNEAQLEKSRLLSDRFSAERPKGSFSTLEIQRTEQGDSAMYLCASSLVTGSAYNEQFFGPGTRLTVL.